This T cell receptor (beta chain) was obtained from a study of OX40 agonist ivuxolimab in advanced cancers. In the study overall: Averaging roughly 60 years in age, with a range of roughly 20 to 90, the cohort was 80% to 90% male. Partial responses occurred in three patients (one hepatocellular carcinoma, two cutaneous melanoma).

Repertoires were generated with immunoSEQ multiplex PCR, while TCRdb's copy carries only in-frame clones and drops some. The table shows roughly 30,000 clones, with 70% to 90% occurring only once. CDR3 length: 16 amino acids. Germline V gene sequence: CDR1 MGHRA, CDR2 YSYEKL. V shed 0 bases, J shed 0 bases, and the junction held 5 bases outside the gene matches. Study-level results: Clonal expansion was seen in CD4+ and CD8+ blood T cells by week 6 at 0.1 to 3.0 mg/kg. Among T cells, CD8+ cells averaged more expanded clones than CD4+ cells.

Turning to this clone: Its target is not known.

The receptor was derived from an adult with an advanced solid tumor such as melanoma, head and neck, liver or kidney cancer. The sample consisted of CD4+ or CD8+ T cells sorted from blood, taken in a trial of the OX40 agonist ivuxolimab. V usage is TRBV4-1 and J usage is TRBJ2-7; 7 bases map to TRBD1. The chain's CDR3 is CASSQDGTAFSYEQYF. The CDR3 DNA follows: TGCGCCAGCAGCCAAGATGGGACAGCCTTCTCCTACGAGCAGTACTTC.